The T cell receptor beta chain described here comes from a study of T cell changes during pregnancy in multiple sclerosis. The CDR3 is 12 residues long. The germline V gene has CDR1 MNHNS and CDR2 SASEGT. The ends were cut back, 7 bases at V and 6 bases at J, with 9 bases in the middle. Profiled with immunoSEQ multiplex PCR; TCRdb holds only in-frame clones, not every one. The repertoire holds about 75,000 clones, with around 94% as singletons. The receptor comes from a female donor with multiple sclerosis, enrolled in a pregnancy study. Sequencing was performed on CD4+ T cells from peripheral blood mononuclear cells, taken after pregnancy. The chain links TRBV6-1 to TRBJ2-2; D call uncertain. CDR3 nucleotide sequence: TGTGCCAGCACGTTAGAGCCCGGGGAGCTGTTTTTT. This sequence encodes CASTLEPGELFF.